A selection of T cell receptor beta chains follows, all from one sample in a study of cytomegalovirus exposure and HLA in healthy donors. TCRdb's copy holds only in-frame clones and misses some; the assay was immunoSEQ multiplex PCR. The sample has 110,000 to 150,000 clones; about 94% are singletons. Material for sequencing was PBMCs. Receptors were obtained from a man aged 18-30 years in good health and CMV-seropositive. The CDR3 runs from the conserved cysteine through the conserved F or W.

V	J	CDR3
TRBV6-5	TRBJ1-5	CASIKYLGGQPQHF
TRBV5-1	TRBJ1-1	CASSVGLRGLNTEAFF
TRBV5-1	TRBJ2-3	CASSWAGKDTQYF
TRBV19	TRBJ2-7	CASSSGQGLYYEQYF
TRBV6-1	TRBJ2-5	CASSAGTETQYF
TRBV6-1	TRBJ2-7	CASREGAYEQYF
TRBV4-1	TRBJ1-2	CASSWPRGQGNYGYTF
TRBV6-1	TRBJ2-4	CASSDPGVVIQYF
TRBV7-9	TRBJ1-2	CASSLGRGDYGYTF
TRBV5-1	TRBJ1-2	CASSVDIVGYTF
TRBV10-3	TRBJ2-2	CAISGVVHGELFF
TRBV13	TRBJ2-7	CASSPPGTGQGNEQYF
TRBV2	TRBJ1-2	CASSVTGDYGYTF
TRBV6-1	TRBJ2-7	CASNRRDSTYEQYF
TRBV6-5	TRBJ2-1	CASSYSNGEILMKFF
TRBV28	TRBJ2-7	CASSLLFGGDLYSEQYF
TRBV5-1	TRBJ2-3	CASSLTSGTWGNTQYF
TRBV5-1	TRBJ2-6	CASSSPIARASRSGANVLTF
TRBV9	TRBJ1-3	CASRHLGDRGGNTIYF
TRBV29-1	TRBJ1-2	CSVRERGYTF
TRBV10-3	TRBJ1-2	CAISPQGNYGYTF
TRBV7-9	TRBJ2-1	CASSLGPAGTFF
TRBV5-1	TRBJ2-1	CASSLVTGRPNEQFF
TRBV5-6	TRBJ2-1	CASSFGLAGILQFF
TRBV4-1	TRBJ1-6	CASSQDGGRASPLHF